These T cell receptor beta chains were read from a single sample in a study of cytomegalovirus exposure and HLA in healthy donors. TCRdb's copy holds only in-frame clones and misses some; the assay was immunoSEQ multiplex PCR. This sample has 180,000 or so clones, with around 76% found just once. The specimen sequenced was PBMCs. The source of these receptors is a woman aged 25 to 39 in good health and CMV-seropositive. Both conserved end residues are part of each CDR3. The order of the fields is D gene, J gene, clone size, V gene, CDR3 DNA, CDR3 protein. The D gene is left open where the match is weak. Clone size, where shown, is once, few, many, or a class for clones that have expanded.

TRBD1 TRBJ1-4 - TRBV4-1 TGCGCCAGCAGCCAGCACAGGGGAGCTAATGAAAAACTGTTTTTT CASSQHRGANEKLFF
TRBD1 TRBJ1-4 - TRBV28 TGTGCCAGCAGCACCAGGGGGCGAAAACTGTTTTTT CASSTRGRKLFF
- TRBJ1-3 - TRBV7-9 TGTTCCAGCAGCTCCCCGGCGGGTCAGGCCAACTCTGGAAACACCATATATTTT CSSSSPAGQANSGNTIYF
TRBD2 TRBJ2-7 - TRBV6-5 TGTGCCAGCAGCAAACGGGGGGGCTGGGACGAGCAGTACTTC CASSKRGGWDEQYF
- TRBJ2-1 once TRBV27 TGTGCCAGCACCCATTTTCCACCCTCGAGCTCCTACAATGAGCAGTTCTTC CASTHFPPSSSYNEQFF
- TRBJ2-1 - TRBV7-6 TGTGCCAGCAGCCTATCTAGCGCCGTCAACGAGCAGTTCTTC CASSLSSAVNEQFF
TRBD1 TRBJ2-7 few TRBV7-8 TGTGCCAGCAGCTTAGTCCCCGGGACAGGGTGGATCTCCTACGAGCAGTACTTC CASSLVPGTGWISYEQYF
- TRBJ2-1 - TRBV7-2 TGTGCCAGCAGCTTAAATCGCGGGGCTTCGAGCTCCTACAATGAGCAGTTCTTC CASSLNRGASSSYNEQFF
- TRBJ2-7 few TRBV5-1 TGCGCCAGCAGTTTTAACAGGGAGTACGAGCAGTACTTC CASSFNREYEQYF
TRBD1 TRBJ2-3 - TRBV5-1 TGCGCCAGCAGCCTAGACAGGGCGGACGATACGCAGTATTTT CASSLDRADDTQYF
- TRBJ2-2 - TRBV5-6 TGTGCCAGCAGCTTAATCGCCGGGTACACCGGGGAGCTGTTTTTT CASSLIAGYTGELFF
- TRBJ2-3 - TRBV7-2 TGTGCCAGCAGCTTACAAGTGGGGGCCCGCACAGATACGCAGTATTTT CASSLQVGARTDTQYF
- TRBJ1-5 - TRBV6-6 TGTGCCAGCAGTTACTCGGTCTGGCAGTCGCACCAGCCCCAGCATTTT CASSYSVWQSHQPQHF
- TRBJ2-6 - TRBV9 TGTGCCAGCAGCGAAAGACATATAACCTTCTCTGGGGCCAACGTCCTGACTTTC CASSERHITFSGANVLTF
TRBD2 TRBJ2-7 once TRBV10-1 TGCGCCAGCAGTCAGTCGAGAGAGGGACTAGCGTACGAGCAGTACTTC CASSQSREGLAYEQYF
- TRBJ2-2 - TRBV2 TGTGCCAGCAAAGTCGGGACCGGGGAGCTGTTTTTT CASKVGTGELFF
- TRBJ2-1 - TRBV7-9 TGTGCCAGCAGCTTCGTCCAGAATTACAATGAGCAGTTCTTC CASSFVQNYNEQFF
TRBD1 TRBJ1-5 few TRBV28 TGTGCCAGCAGTTTAGGTTTAGGACAGGGGAGGAATCAGCCCCAGCATTTT CASSLGLGQGRNQPQHF
TRBD1 TRBJ2-1 - TRBV4-3 TGCGCCAGCAGCCAAGAACCACAGGGGGCCTTGAGGTACAATGAGCAGTTCTTC CASSQEPQGALRYNEQFF
- TRBJ2-5 - TRBV7-9 TGTGCCAGCAGCTTATTTACGGAGCAGTACTTC CASSLFTEQYF
- TRBJ1-3 - TRBV2 TGTGCCAGCAGTGAAGCGGGTCGGGGTTCAGGAAACACCATATATTTT CASSEAGRGSGNTIYF
- TRBJ1-2 - TRBV6-1 TGTGCCAGCAGTGACCGGTACTATGGCTACACCTTC CASSDRYYGYTF
- TRBJ2-3 - TRBV27 TGTGCCAGCAGTCCCAGTGAAGGCACAGATACGCAGTATTTT CASSPSEGTDTQYF
TRBD2 TRBJ2-1 - TRBV7-2 TGTGCCAGCAGCTCCGGGACTAGCGGGGGCTATGAGCAGTTCTTC CASSSGTSGGYEQFF
- TRBJ2-1 - TRBV6-5 TGTGCCAGCAGTTACTCGACGGGCGGGATAGATGAGCAGTTCTTC CASSYSTGGIDEQFF
- TRBJ2-5 - TRBV19 TGTGCCAGTAGTTGGCGGGGAGAAGAGACCCAGTACTTC CASSWRGEETQYF
TRBD2 TRBJ2-1 - TRBV9 TGTGCCAGCAGCGTGGGGGGTCTAGCGGCATACAATGAGCAGTTCTTC CASSVGGLAAYNEQFF
- TRBJ2-7 - TRBV7-2 TGTGCCAGCAGCTCGCACACTAGTGTAGCCTACGAGCAGTACTTC CASSSHTSVAYEQYF
- TRBJ1-6 once TRBV6-6 TGTGCCAGCAGGGGACACTCCTATAATTCACCCCTCCACTTT CASRGHSYNSPLHF
- TRBJ2-5 - TRBV25-1 TGTGCCAGCAGTGGATTGGACACAGAAGAGACCCAGTACTTC CASSGLDTEETQYF